The present TCR beta chain was sequenced within a study of T-cell reconstitution after alpha-beta-depleted transplantation in children. General study results and limits: Several hundred expanded graft clones reportedly supplied alpha-beta T cells about two months after transplant. It was newly produced T cells that mostly accounted for T-cell counts and diversity one year after transplant. The study traced high day-60 TCRbeta diversity in some patients to surviving recipient T cells and thymic progenitors.

On this clonotype itself: Its antigen remains unknown.

Using unique molecular identifiers, the investigators prepared the TCRbeta library. One entry per CDR3 protein results from TCRdb running MiXCR on the PCR reads. The repertoire holds around 420,000 distinct CDR3 sequences, about 16% seen once, with over 25% in the top ten. Germline CDR1 and CDR2: ENHRY and SYGVKD. This CDR3 spans 14 amino acids. The V gene lost 2 bases and the J gene lost 2 bases, with 10 bases spanning the gap. Sequences were derived from PBMCs, mostly from graft donor cells, sampled 360 days after TCRalphabeta/CD19-depleted stem cell transplant. This chain uses TRBV10-3 with TRBJ2-7; unclear D gene. This sequence originates from a boy less than two years old who had a stem cell transplant for Wiskott-Aldrich syndrome, so the T cells may come from the graft donor. CDR3 nucleotides: TGTGCCATCAGTGAGACCGGGTTAACCTACGAGCAGTACTTC. It translates to CAISETGLTYEQYF.